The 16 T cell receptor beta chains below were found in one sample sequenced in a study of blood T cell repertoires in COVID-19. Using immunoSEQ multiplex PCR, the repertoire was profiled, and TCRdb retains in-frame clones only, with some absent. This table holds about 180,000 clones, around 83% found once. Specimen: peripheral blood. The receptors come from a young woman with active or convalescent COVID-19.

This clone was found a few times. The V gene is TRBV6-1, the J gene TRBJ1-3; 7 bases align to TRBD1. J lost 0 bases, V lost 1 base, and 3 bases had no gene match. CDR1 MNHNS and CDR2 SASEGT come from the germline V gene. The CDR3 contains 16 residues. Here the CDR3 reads CASSEEDRPSGNTIYF. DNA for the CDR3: TGTGCCAGCAGTGAAGAGGACAGGCCCTCTGGAAACACCATATATTTT.

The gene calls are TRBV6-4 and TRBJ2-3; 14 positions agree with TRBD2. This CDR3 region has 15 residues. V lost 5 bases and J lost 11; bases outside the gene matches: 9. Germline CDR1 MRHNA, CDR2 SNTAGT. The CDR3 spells CASSNTGTSGSKQYF. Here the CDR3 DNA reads TGTGCCAGCAGTAACACCGGGACTAGCGGGAGCAAGCAGTATTTT.

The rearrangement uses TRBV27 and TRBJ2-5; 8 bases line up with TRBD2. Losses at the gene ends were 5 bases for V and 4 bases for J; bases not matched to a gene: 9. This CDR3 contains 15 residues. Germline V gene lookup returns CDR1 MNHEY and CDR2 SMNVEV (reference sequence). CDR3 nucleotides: TGTGCCAGCAGTCCGGGACTAGTTCGGTCAGAGACCCAGTACTTC. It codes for CASSPGLVRSETQYF.

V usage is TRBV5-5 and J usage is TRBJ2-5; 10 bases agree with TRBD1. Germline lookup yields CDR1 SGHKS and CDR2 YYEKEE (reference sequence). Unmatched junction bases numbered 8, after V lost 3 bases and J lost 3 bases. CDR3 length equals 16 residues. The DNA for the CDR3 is TGTGCCAGCAGCTCTCGCGTGGGGACAGGGGAAGAGACCCAGTACTTC. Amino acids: CASSSRVGTGEETQYF.

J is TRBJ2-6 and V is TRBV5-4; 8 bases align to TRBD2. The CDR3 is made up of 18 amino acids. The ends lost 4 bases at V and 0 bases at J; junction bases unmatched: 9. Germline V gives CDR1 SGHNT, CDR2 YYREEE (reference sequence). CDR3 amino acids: CASSIPAGANSGANVLTF. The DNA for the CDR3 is TGTGCCAGCAGCATCCCAGCGGGGGCCAACTCTGGGGCCAACGTCCTGACTTTC.

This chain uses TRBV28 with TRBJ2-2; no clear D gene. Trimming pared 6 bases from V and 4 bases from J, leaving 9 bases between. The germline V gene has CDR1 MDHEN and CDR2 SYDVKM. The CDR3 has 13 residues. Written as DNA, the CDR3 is TGTGCCAGCAGGCCTCGGGTCACCGGGGAGCTGTTTTTT. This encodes CASRPRVTGELFF.

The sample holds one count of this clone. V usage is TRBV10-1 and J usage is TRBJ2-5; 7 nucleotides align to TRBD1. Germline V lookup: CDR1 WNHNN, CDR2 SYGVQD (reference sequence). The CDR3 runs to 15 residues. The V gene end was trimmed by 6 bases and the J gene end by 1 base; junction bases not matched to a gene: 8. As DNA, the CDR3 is TGCGCCAGCAGCCGGGACAGCACACTCCAAGAGACCCAGTACTTC. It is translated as CASSRDSTLQETQYF.

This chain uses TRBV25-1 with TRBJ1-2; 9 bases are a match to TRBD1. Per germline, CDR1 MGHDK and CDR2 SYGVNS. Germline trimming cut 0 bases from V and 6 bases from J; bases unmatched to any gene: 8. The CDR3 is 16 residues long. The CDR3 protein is CASSEYYSGQGDGYTF. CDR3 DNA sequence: TGTGCCAGCAGTGAATATTATTCGGGACAGGGAGATGGCTACACCTTC.

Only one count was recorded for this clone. CDR3: CASSYRASTDTQYF. The CDR3 nucleotides are TGTGCCAGCAGCTACAGGGCTAGCACAGATACGCAGTATTTT. The chain joins TRBV7-2 to TRBJ2-3; D is possibly TRBD1 (6 bases). From germline, CDR1 is SGHTA and CDR2 FQGNSA. Trimming pared 4 bases from V and 0 bases from J, leaving 8 bases between. This CDR3 region has 14 residues.

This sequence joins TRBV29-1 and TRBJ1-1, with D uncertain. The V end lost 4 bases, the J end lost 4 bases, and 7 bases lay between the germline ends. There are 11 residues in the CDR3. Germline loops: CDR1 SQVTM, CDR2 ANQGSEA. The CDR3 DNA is TGCAGCGTTGTATACATCACTGAAGCTTTCTTT. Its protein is CSVVYITEAFF.

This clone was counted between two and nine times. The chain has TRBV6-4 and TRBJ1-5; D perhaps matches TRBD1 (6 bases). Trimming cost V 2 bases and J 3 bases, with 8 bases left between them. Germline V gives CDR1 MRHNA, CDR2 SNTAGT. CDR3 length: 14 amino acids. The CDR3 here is CASSDRDTNQPQHF. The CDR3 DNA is TGTGCCAGCAGTGACCGGGACACCAATCAGCCCCAGCATTTT.

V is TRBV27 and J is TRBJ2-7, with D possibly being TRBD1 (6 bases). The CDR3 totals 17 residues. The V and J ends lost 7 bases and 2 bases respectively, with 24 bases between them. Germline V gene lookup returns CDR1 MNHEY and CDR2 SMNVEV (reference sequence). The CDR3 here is CASNPLRGRGGTYEQYF. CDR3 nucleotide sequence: TGTGCCAGCAATCCTCTTAGGGGCAGGGGTGGAACCTACGAGCAGTACTTC.

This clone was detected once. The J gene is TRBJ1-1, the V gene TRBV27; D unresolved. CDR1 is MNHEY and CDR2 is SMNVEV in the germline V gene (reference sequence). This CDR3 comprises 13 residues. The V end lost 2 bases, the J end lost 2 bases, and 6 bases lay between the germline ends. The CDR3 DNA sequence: TGTGCCAGCAGTTTAGGAGGAAACACTGAAGCTTTCTTT. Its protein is CASSLGGNTEAFF.

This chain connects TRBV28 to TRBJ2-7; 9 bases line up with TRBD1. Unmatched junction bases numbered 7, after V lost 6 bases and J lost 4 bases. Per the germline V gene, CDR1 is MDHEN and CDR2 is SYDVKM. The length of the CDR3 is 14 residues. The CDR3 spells CASRSGQGTYEQYF. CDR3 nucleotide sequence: TGTGCCAGCAGGTCCGGACAGGGGACTTACGAGCAGTACTTC.

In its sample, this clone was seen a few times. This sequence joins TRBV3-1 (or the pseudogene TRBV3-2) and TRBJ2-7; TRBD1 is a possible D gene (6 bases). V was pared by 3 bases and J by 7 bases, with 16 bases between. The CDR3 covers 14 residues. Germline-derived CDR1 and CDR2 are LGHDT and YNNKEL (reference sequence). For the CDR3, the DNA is TGTGCCAGCAGCCACCTAGTAGAAGGGGGAGAGCAGTACTTC. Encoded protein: CASSHLVEGGEQYF.

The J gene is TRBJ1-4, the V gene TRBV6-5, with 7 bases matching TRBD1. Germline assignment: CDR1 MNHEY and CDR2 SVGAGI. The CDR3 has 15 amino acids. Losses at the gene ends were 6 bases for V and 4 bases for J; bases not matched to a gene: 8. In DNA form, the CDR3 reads TGTGCCAGCAGAAAACGGGGACAGCTTAATGAAAAACTGTTTTTT. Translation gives CASRKRGQLNEKLFF.